The 22 T cell receptor beta chains below were found in one sample sequenced in a study of tumor-infiltrating lymphocytes in primary liver carcinoma. A constant-region primer served to make TCR beta cDNA from about 0.5 ug total RNA. Each TCR beta library was derived from three nested multiplex PCR rounds that employed slightly modified ARM-PCR. Forward primers for TRBV1-TRBV30 and a C-beta reverse primer served the first two PCR rounds, at about 10 cycles each. One entry per CDR3 protein results from TCRdb running MiXCR on the multiplex PCR reads. Of around 210,000 distinct CDR3 sequences detected, around three fifths appear once; the ten largest clones hold approximately 7%. Unsorted whole blood served as the source of blood RNA, and germline DNA was extracted as well. Sequenced material: peripheral blood. The receptors originated from an older woman with primary liver carcinoma and hepatitis B virus infection.

This clonotype has just one count. With a much larger clone just one base away, this may be a read error. This chain links TRBV6-5 with TRBJ1-1; D call uncertain. The V gene's germline CDR1 is MNHEY and CDR2 SVGAGI. CDR3 size: 15 residues. The CDR3 is CASSNSQTRGTEAFF. The CDR3 DNA reads as TGTGCCAGCAGTAACTCACAGACCCGGGGCACTGAAGCTTTCTTT.

This clonotype was observed at least ten times. The chain joins TRBV11-1 to TRBJ2-3, with 7 bases lining up with TRBD1. The CDR3 consists of 18 residues. V lost 5 bases, J lost 2 bases, and 16 bases stayed unmatched. Germline CDR1 is SGHAT and CDR2 is FQDESV (reference sequence). In DNA form, the CDR3 reads TGTGCCAGCAGCCCACGGTCGAGGGGGCCCTATCTCACAGATACGCAGTATTTT. This gives the protein CASSPRSRGPYLTDTQYF.

Details on this clonotype: One end of the junction is discordant with germline, which a read error may explain. The rearrangement joins TRBV29-1 to TRBJ2-5; D might be TRBD2 (6 bases). The CDR3 is 11 residues long. Germline V gives CDR1 SQVTM, CDR2 ANQGSEA. The CDR3 loop reads CSVLPLGGQYF. CDR3 sequence (DNA): TGTAGCGTCCTGCCCCTGGGGGGCCAGTACTTC.

This clonotype has more than one count but fewer than ten. The rearrangement links TRBV20-1 to TRBJ2-5; TRBD2 agrees at 7 bases. After removal of 3 bases from V and 2 bases from J, the junction contained 6 bases not matched to a gene. This CDR3 contains 14 residues. Germline loops: CDR1 DFQATT, CDR2 SNEGSKA (reference sequence). Here the CDR3 reads CSARIAGSQETQYF. The CDR3 bases are TGCAGTGCTAGGATAGCGGGCTCACAAGAGACCCAGTACTTC.

The chain couples TRBV12-3 or TRBV12-4 to TRBJ2-7, with 8 positions matching TRBD1. The assigned J gene may be wrong: the sequence end matches TRBJ2-1 better. The CDR3 runs 14 residues. The DNA for the CDR3 is TGTGCCAGCAGTCCACCGGGACAGGAGTACGAGCAGTTCTTC. Amino acid sequence: CASSPPGQEYEQFF.

With respect to this clonotype: One junction end disagrees with the germline gene, perhaps due to a read error. The chain carries TRBV7-9 and TRBJ2-1; 13 bases fit TRBD2. Germline V gene data show CDR1 as SEHNR and CDR2 as FQNEAQ (reference sequence). CDR3 length: 19 residues. The CDR3 coding sequence is TGTGCTAGCAGCTTACCCGGGACTAGCGGGATCAGAGCCTACAATGAGCAGTTCTTC. Translating it yields CASSLPGTSGIRAYNEQFF.

This clonotype was counted at least ten times. The V and J genes are TRBV6-2 or TRBV6-3 and TRBJ2-1, with D unclear. Trimming removed 6 bases from V and 0 bases from J, with 6 bases in between. The germline gives CDR1 MNHEY, CDR2 SVGEGT. The CDR3 loop spans 13 amino acids. This chain's CDR3 is CASRGSSYNEQFF. CDR3 bases: TGTGCCAGCAGGGGCAGCTCCTACAATGAGCAGTTCTTC.

A single count supports this clonotype. Its ends do not fully match the called genes, so a read error is possible. The chain employs TRBV11-1 and TRBJ2-2, with 7 nucleotides matching TRBD1. Germline CDR1 reads SGHAT; CDR2 reads FQDESV (reference sequence). The CDR3 is made up of 14 amino acids. CDR3: CANRKTGSTGELFF. DNA for the CDR3: TGTGCCAACAGAAAGACAGGGTCCACCGGGGAACTGTTTTTT.

In its sample, this clonotype was seen many times. This chain connects TRBV10-3 to TRBJ2-1; D gene uncertain. The CDR3 runs 16 residues. The V end lost 6 bases, the J end lost 0 bases, and 15 bases lay between the germline ends. CDR1 is ENHRY, CDR2 SYGVKD, per germline. CDR3 DNA: TGTGCCATCAGAAAAGGGCTTCTACGCTCCTACAATGAGCAGTTCTTC. Protein sequence: CAIRKGLLRSYNEQFF.

With respect to this clonotype: A much larger clone sits a single nucleotide away, making a read error possible. The chain employs TRBV14 and TRBJ2-7, with 9 bases matching TRBD2. Germline trimming cut 7 bases from V and 2 bases from J; bases unmatched to any gene: 6. Germline loops: CDR1 SGHDN, CDR2 FVKESK. The CDR3 runs to 14 residues. The DNA of the CDR3 is TGTGCCAGCACCCCGTGCGGGAGGGCCTACGAGCAGTACTTC. Residues: CASTPCGRAYEQYF.

Concerning this clonotype itself: Since a much larger clone is just one base distant, this may be a read error. The chain uses TRBV12-5 and TRBJ1-1, with D uncertain. The CDR3 is 15 residues long. Germline V gene sequence: CDR1 LGHNT, CDR2 FRNRAP. CDR3 residues: CASALQPNMKTEAFF. The DNA of the CDR3 is TGTGCTAGTGCTTTACAGCCTAACATGAAGACTGAAGCTTTCTTT.

The CDR3 sequence: CASSAYPGGTDTQYF. For the CDR3, the DNA is TGTGCCAGCAGTGCCTATCCTGGGGGCACAGATACGCAGTATTTT. This chain connects TRBV6-1 to TRBJ2-3; D uncertain. Trimming stripped 4 bases from V and 1 base from J, with 12 bases between. The CDR3 has 15 residues. The germline gives CDR1 MNHNS, CDR2 SASEGT.

Turning to this clonotype: A read error may be the cause here, since a much bigger clone is one base away. The rearrangement links TRBV7-8 to TRBJ1-5, with D uncertain. V lost 5 bases and J 4 bases, leaving 18 bases between the germline ends. CDR1 is SGHVS and CDR2 is FQNEAQ in the germline V gene. The CDR3 consists of 16 residues. The CDR3 loop is CASSLMPGRTNQPQHF. The CDR3 DNA reads TGTGCCAGCAGCCTTATGCCGGGCAGAACAAATCAGCCCCAGCATTTT.

This clonotype came up once. An end of the junction differs from the germline gene, which may be a read error. The chain joins TRBV11-1 to TRBJ2-1; 7 nucleotides agree with TRBD2. This CDR3 is 15 amino acids long. Germline CDR1 reads SGHAT; CDR2 reads FQDESV (reference sequence). In DNA form, the CDR3 reads TGTGCCAGCAGCACCCGGACTCGCGGGAGTGGTGAGCTGTTCTTC. Protein: CASSTRTRGSGELFF.

This clonotype was counted at least ten times. V and J are TRBV11-3 and TRBJ2-1; D gene unclear. The CDR3 extends over 13 amino acids. Trimming pared 5 bases from V and 4 bases from J, leaving 9 bases between. Germline V lookup: CDR1 SGHNT, CDR2 YENEEA. Here the CDR3 DNA reads TGTGCCAGCAGCCCCGGCGAGTACAATGAGCAGTTCTTC. This encodes CASSPGEYNEQFF. Using reference TRBV11-3 and TRBJ2-1 for the parts outside the CDR3, the full variable domain is EAGVVQSPRYKIIEKKQPVAFWCNPISGHNTLYWYLQNLGQGPELLIRYENEEAVDDSQLPKDRFSAERLKGVDSTLKIQPAELGDSAVYLCASSPGEYNEQFFGPGTRLTVL.

This clonotype was recorded at least ten times. The chain has TRBV6-5 and TRBJ2-1, with D maybe TRBD1 (5 bases). Germline V gene data show CDR1 as MNHEY and CDR2 as SVGAGI. The V and J ends lost 5 bases and 6 bases respectively, with 14 bases between them. The CDR3 extends over 14 amino acids. The CDR3 here is CASSLQTQGNEQFF. In DNA form, the CDR3 reads TGTGCCAGCAGTCTTCAAACTCAGGGCAATGAGCAGTTCTTC.

A remark on this clonotype: The DNA is omitted, as the CDR3 cannot be located on it reliably, and the CDR3 follows TCRdb's listing. The J gene is TRBJ2-3, the V gene TRBV29-1. From germline, CDR1 is SQVTM and CDR2 ANQGSEA. The CDR3 has 10 residues if both end residues are counted. The chain's CDR3 is CSVAKGTQYF.

Details on this clonotype: A read error may be the cause here, since a much bigger clone is one base away. V and J are TRBV6-1 and TRBJ2-7, with D tentatively TRBD1 (6 bases). The V gene lost 6 bases and the J gene lost 3 bases, with 15 bases spanning the gap. This CDR3 region has 14 residues. Germline-derived CDR1 and CDR2 are MNHNS and SASEGT. The CDR3 here is CASRQPGAVYEQYF. CDR3 nucleotides: TGTGCCAGCAGACAACCAGGGGCGGTCTACGAGCAGTACTTC.

The V call is TRBV5-1, the J call TRBJ2-7; 7 nucleotides line up with TRBD2. This CDR3 is 12 amino acids long. Losses at the gene ends were 4 bases for V and 5 bases for J; bases not matched to a gene: 3. Germline CDR1 reads SGHRS; CDR2 reads YFSETQ. CDR3 protein: CASSNAGDEQYF. DNA of the CDR3: TGCGCCAGCAGCAACGCGGGAGACGAGCAGTACTTC.

This chain uses TRBV4-1 with TRBJ2-3; either TRBD1 or TRBD2 may fit D (5 bases each). Germline assignment: CDR1 MGHRA and CDR2 YSYEKL. The CDR3 loop spans 14 amino acids. The V gene lost 7 bases and the J gene lost 2 bases, with 13 bases spanning the gap. In DNA form, the CDR3 reads TGCGCCAGCACGGGGTGGGGCATCACAGATACGCAGTATTTT. It is translated as CASTGWGITDTQYF.

This clonotype was found many times. The CDR3 DNA follows: TGTGCCAGCAGCTTGTGGCAGGGCGCGGGGTACAATGAGCAGTTCTTC. Amino acid sequence: CASSLWQGAGYNEQFF. This chain connects TRBV5-6 to TRBJ2-1; a possible D gene is TRBD2 (6 bases). The CDR3 totals 16 residues. V was cut by 1 base and J by 4 bases, with 15 bases left in between. Looked up from germline, CDR1 is SGHDT and CDR2 is YYEEEE.

A remark on this clonotype: An end of the junction differs from the germline gene, which may be a read error. V gene TRBV11-2 combines with J gene TRBJ2-7; D gene uncertain. The length of the CDR3 is 14 residues. Germline V CDR1 and CDR2: SGHAT, FQNNGV. The CDR3 sequence is CASSPDFRMGEKYF. The CDR3 bases are TGTGCCAGCAGCCCAGATTTCCGTATGGGCGAGAAGTACTTC.